The T cell receptor beta chain described here comes from a study of blood T cell repertoires in COVID-19. Repertoires were generated with immunoSEQ multiplex PCR, while TCRdb's copy carries only in-frame clones and drops some. The repertoire has approximately 180,000 clones, around 85% of them found once; the top ten carry 3.3%. V lost 5 bases, J lost 2 bases, and 7 bases lay in between. The CDR3 is 12 residues long. The V gene's germline CDR1 is MDHEN and CDR2 SYDVKM. Material: peripheral blood. The chain carries TRBV28 and TRBJ2-7; D may be TRBD1 (5 bases). This receptor was taken from a man in his sixties with acute or convalescent COVID-19. The CDR3 nucleotides are TGTGCCAGCAGTCCAGGGCCCTACGAGCAGTACTTC. This codes for CASSPGPYEQYF.